The T cell receptor (beta chain) described here comes from a study of blood T cell repertoires in COVID-19. Overall study context: Whether acute or convalescent, the COVID-19 samples came from the United States, Italy and Spain. T cells, B-cell-depleted T cells, or PBMCs provided the cDNA or gDNA that served as material.

This clone appeared a single time. Original analysis: Reference gene primer amplification yielded estimated nucleated cell counts. Profiled with immunoSEQ multiplex PCR; TCRdb holds only in-frame clones, not every one. V, J and clone size reflect that table, while D and trimming were determined from the DNA. The table has around 50,000 clones, over 65% seen once. Input material: peripheral blood. This TCR derives from a human donor in a cohort sampled during active COVID-19.

The CDR3 bases are TGTGCCAGCAGGGAAAGGGGGTTTTTGAACACTGAAGCTTTCTTT. Its protein is CASRERGFLNTEAFF. The rearrangement links TRBV6-4 to TRBJ1-1; TRBD1 might be the D (6 bases). The CDR3 sequence is 15 residues long. Looked up from germline, CDR1 is MRHNA and CDR2 is SNTAGT. V was cut by 6 bases and J by 0 bases, with 14 bases left in between.